This TCR beta chain derives from a study of PD-1 blockade in classical Hodgkin lymphoma (dated by TCRdb to the early 2020s). In terms of the full investigation: Nivolumab dosing was 3 mg/kg intravenously every 2 weeks, continuing until either disease progression or unacceptable toxicity. To define a peripheral blood immune signature of response to PD-1 blockade in classical Hodgkin lymphoma, the study combined TCR beta sequencing with CyTOF.

Via the germline V gene, CDR1 is MNHEY and CDR2 SVGAGI. Relative to germline, V is missing 5 bases and J is missing 4 bases, with 3 bases of the junction outside any gene match. From the cysteine through the phenylalanine, the CDR3 covers 15 amino acids. CDR3 DNA is the only sequence kept; it has 45 bases, read in frame from the first base. Genomic DNA was isolated using the Qiagen DNeasy kit from unsorted PBMCs as well as from negatively selected CD4+ and CD8+ fractions. TCR beta CDR3 regions were subjected to amplification by immunoSEQ multiplex PCR with primers that anneal to V and J segments. A synthetic immune receptor repertoire was used to minimize amplification bias, and any residual bias was removed computationally once sequencing was done. The authors' analysis ran thus. Custom Python scripts were used to quantify repertoire diversity as the Shannon entropy index. Unsorted, CD4+ and CD8+ repertoires were analyzed separately, except in combined analyses where CD4+ and CD8+ sequences were merged in silico. Clonal expansion was defined as at least a 2-fold frequency increase after treatment relative to C1D1, with a pseudocount of 0.5 for undetected baseline clones. Singleton clones were defined as clones with 0 or 1 copy at C1D1, and non-singleton clones were defined as clones with 2 or more copies. Clones expanded in unsorted samples were annotated as CD4+, CD8+ or unknown by matching protein sequences in sorted samples from the same patient. Wilcoxon tests were applied to paired samples to test diversity changes from C1D1 to C4D1. As stored in TCRdb, this immuneACCESS dataset retains in-frame rearrangements with V and J assigned. A fraction of the clones does not appear; measured against another copy, unresolved V genes explain less than half of the discrepancy, and the remainder lacks a known reason. The V and J calls and clone size come from that table; D and trimming were worked out from the DNA. The sample table contains approximately 84,000 clones; only one count was recorded for more than 80% of them. The top ten clones comprise about a sixth of the sample.

For this clone: No cognate antigen has been identified for it. The sample holds no much larger clone one base away, and base qualities are not on file.

The time point label, read with the paper, signifies: cycle 4 day 1 (C4D1), after more than five weeks of nivolumab. Every trial patient had relapsed after autologous stem cell transplantation, and cohorts A, B and C differed in prior brentuximab vedotin exposure. A total of around 60 patients with relapsed/refractory classical Hodgkin lymphoma made up the trial cohort, and each patient's best overall response was complete response, partial response or progressive disease. Single-agent nivolumab was administered to trial patients in the multi-cohort phase II CheckMate 205 trial. Best overall response was determined by an independent review committee according to the 2007 International Working Group response criteria. Trial PBMCs were collected just before the start of nivolumab (C1D1) and during therapy at cycle 2 day 1 and cycle 4 day 1. After peripheral blood was drawn into 8 mL Vacutainer Cell Preparation Tubes, PBMCs were isolated by centrifugation and then cryopreserved.

On the study overall, not on this receptor specifically: Trial patients with a complete response had baseline diversity similar to that of newly diagnosed patients, while partial responders and progressors had significantly lower diversity. Lower diversity was seen in patients whose nivolumab began less than 1 year after ASCT, and these patients were left out of later analyses so that immune reconstitution would not confound the results. CD4+ but not CD8+ TCR diversity rose significantly by C4D1 (p=0.0027 vs p=0.16), most apparent in complete responders (p=0.02). Newly diagnosed patients were reported to have lower baseline TCR diversity than healthy donors, and relapsed/refractory patients were reported to have lower baseline TCR diversity still. The study was limited to a single clinical trial cohort, and causes of repertoire differences, possibly disease activity or prior therapy, remained undefined.

The clonotype was recovered from a human donor with classical Hodgkin lymphoma. Recombination joined TRBV6-5 with TRBJ2-2, and TRBD2 aligns with 11 junction nucleotides. The sequencing used peripheral blood mononuclear cells (PBMCs), collected before the fourth cycle of nivolumab. The CDR3 loop reads CASSRLAGSTGELFF. The DNA sequence follows: TGTGCCAGCAGTAGACTAGCGGGATCCACCGGGGAGCTGTTTTTT.